Given below is one TCR beta chain in context. Its antigen is unknown. The data derive from a study of persistence of HIV-infected CD4 T cells. General study results and limits: Proviral oligoclonality tracked with TCR oligoclonality within the same sorted cells.

Cells were stimulated with overlapping HIV-1 Gag 15-mer peptides. Memory cells lacking CD40L and CD69 with high CD45RO were sorted. Sequencing used immunoSEQ version 4 in survey mode. Repertoires were generated with immunoSEQ multiplex PCR, while TCRdb's copy carries only in-frame clones and drops some. The data contain 35,000 or so clones, more than 75% of them singletons. The starting material was cultured CD4+ T cells from PBMCs, obtained from a patient who received antiretroviral therapy. This sequence originates from an adult with HIV. The donor label of this sample is uncertain.

The CDR3 DNA reads TGCAGTGCTAGTGTCCAGGGGGCCGACACCGGGGAGCTGTTTTTT. Its protein product is CSASVQGADTGELFF. The rearrangement joins TRBV20-1 to TRBJ2-2, with TRBD1 matching 8 bases. This CDR3 has 15 amino acids. The germline V gene has CDR1 DFQATT and CDR2 SNEGSKA (reference sequence). Unmatched junction bases numbered 6, after V lost 3 bases and J lost 3 bases.